This T cell receptor (beta chain) stems from a study of CD8 T cells in ankylosing spondylitis. Study-level findings and limits: From matched ankylosing spondylitis synovial fluid, disease-linked clones were reportedly recovered at significantly enriched levels. Peripheral blood samples showed relatively rare disease-linked clones, and these clones were CD8+. Made up of about eight highly homologous variants, a TCR beta motif appeared characteristic of ankylosing spondylitis blood. Earlier literature documents some of the motif variants in reactive arthritis synovial fluid and blood.

This CDR3 region has 12 residues. The V gene's germline CDR1 is SGHAT and CDR2 FQNNGV. V gave up 0 bases and J gave up 7 bases, with 4 bases separating them. In its sample, this clonotype was seen many times. Its specificity is unknown. It was by quantitative 5'-RACE with molecular barcodes that TCR beta libraries were made. TCRdb re-derived calls from the 5' RACE reads in MiXCR, one entry per CDR3 protein. The sample shows under 550,000 distinct CDR3 sequences, roughly 25% of them seen only once. This receptor was taken from a male donor with ankylosing spondylitis. The sample comprised blood, either unsorted or a sorted T cell fraction (not recorded which). This chain joins TRBV11-2 and TRBJ1-5, with no clear D. CDR3 DNA: TGTGCCAGCAGCTTAGAAGAACAGCCCCAGCATTTT. It yields the protein CASSLEEQPQHF.